The present T cell receptor (beta chain) was sequenced within a study of CXCR3-negative and CXCR3-positive naive CD8 T cells. On this clonotype itself: Its antigen is as yet unknown.

General observations from the study: CXCR3-positive naive cells had TRB CDR3s that were more hydrophobic than CXCR3-negative naive cells had.

TRB cDNA libraries were made by UMI-labeled 5' RACE. Each CDR3 protein gets one entry in TCRdb, which reprocessed the 5' RACE reads and gives no DNA. This table lists 130,000 to 150,000 distinct CDR3 sequences. This receptor was identified in a human donor in good health. Some clones in this sample may be carry-over from other donors' samples. Specimen: naive CXCR3+ CD8+ T cells from blood. Documented subset: CD45RO-CCR7+CD27+CD95- naive CD8+ T cells expressing CXCR3 (TNR3+).

CDR3 region: CASSSLGGGDTEAFF. This chain connects TRBV7-6 to TRBJ1-1; TCRdb gives TRBD1 as the D gene, but with no DNA this cannot be confirmed. The germline V gene encodes CDR1 SGHVS and CDR2 FNYEAQ. This CDR3 spans 15 amino acids.